The 23 T cell receptor beta chains below were found in one sample sequenced in a study of cytomegalovirus exposure and HLA in healthy donors. Vbeta (60) and Jbeta (13) primers were used in the PCR. Measured with immunoSEQ multiplex PCR; TCRdb has only the in-frame clones, and not every one. The sample totals 100,000 to 150,000 clones. Sequenced input: PBMCs. These receptors all stem from a young man in good health and CMV-seronegative.

The chain has TRBV11-3 and TRBJ2-3; weak D call: TRBD1 (6 bases). The CDR3 has 13 amino acids. The V gene's germline CDR1 is SGHNT and CDR2 YENEEA. Trimming pared 6 bases from V and 6 bases from J, leaving 13 bases between. The CDR3 nucleotides read TGTGCCAGCAGTAACTTAAGGGGGGATACGCAGTATTTT. This encodes CASSNLRGDTQYF.

This chain uses TRBV29-1 with TRBJ1-1; TRBD1 might be the D (6 bases). The CDR3 spans 13 residues. With 3 bases removed from V and 0 bases from J, the gap between germline ends came to 8 bases. CDR1 SQVTM and CDR2 ANQGSEA come from the germline V gene. DNA of the CDR3: TGCAGCGTTGAGAGACAGGTGAACACTGAAGCTTTCTTT. It translates to CSVERQVNTEAFF. The full variable domain, its missing parts supplied by reference TRBV29-1 and TRBJ1-1, is SAVISQKPSRDICQRGTSLTIQCQVDSQVTMMFWYRQQPGQSLTLIATANQGSEATYESGFVIDKFPISRPNLTFSTLTVSNMSPEDSSIYLCSVERQVNTEAFFGQGTRLTVV.

In DNA, the CDR3 is TGTGCCAGCAGTGAGGGACAGGGGTTCACTGAAGCTTTCTTT. It translates to CASSEGQGFTEAFF. The chain links TRBV2 to TRBJ1-1, with 10 positions matching TRBD1. Germline trimming cut 3 bases from V and 4 bases from J; bases unmatched to any gene: 2. Germline values: CDR1 SNHLY, CDR2 FYNNEI. The CDR3 is 14 residues long.

The chain couples TRBV19 to TRBJ1-2, with 10 bases that match TRBD1. The CDR3 covers 16 residues. After removal of 5 bases from V and 4 bases from J, the junction contained 10 bases not matched to a gene. Germline CDR1 reads LNHDA; CDR2 reads SQIVND (reference sequence). The DNA for the CDR3 is TGTGCCAGTAGTCCGGATCGGACAGGGGGATTCTATGGCTACACCTTC. The encoded protein is CASSPDRTGGFYGYTF.

J is TRBJ2-7 and V is TRBV13; D uncertain. Trimming took 6 bases from V and 3 from J, leaving 9 bases between them. Germline V CDR1 and CDR2: PRHDT, FYEKMQ (reference sequence). The CDR3 contains 12 residues. The CDR3 loop is CASRGSSYEQYF. The CDR3 DNA is TGTGCCAGCAGAGGCTCTAGCTACGAGCAGTACTTC.

The chain uses TRBV18 and TRBJ1-5; D is ambiguous. Germline lookup yields CDR1 KGHSH and CDR2 LQKENI. Trimming stripped 2 bases from V and 5 bases from J, with 7 bases between. CDR3 length equals 13 residues. The chain's CDR3 is CASSPSTDQPQHF. For the CDR3, the DNA is TGTGCCAGCTCACCAAGCACGGATCAGCCCCAGCATTTT.

The chain carries TRBV4-1 and TRBJ1-2, with TRBD1 matching over 7 bases. The CDR3 is 15 amino acids. Germline CDR1 is MGHRA and CDR2 is YSYEKL. J lost 4 bases, V lost 1 base, and 6 bases had no gene match. This CDR3 is CASSQGPTGAYGYTF. The DNA of the CDR3 is TGCGCCAGCAGCCAAGGGCCCACAGGGGCCTATGGCTACACCTTC.

V and J are TRBV5-1 and TRBJ2-3, with 7 bases matching TRBD1. The CDR3 length is 17 residues. Per the germline V gene, CDR1 is SGHRS and CDR2 is YFSETQ. V lost 0 bases and J lost 1; bases outside the gene matches: 8. The chain's CDR3 is CASSLGRRQGGTDTQYF. The CDR3 DNA follows: TGCGCCAGCAGCTTGGGACGTAGACAGGGAGGCACAGATACGCAGTATTTT.

In DNA form, the CDR3 reads TGCGCCAGCAGCTCCTATAACAATGAGCAGTTCTTC. As protein: CASSSYNNEQFF. The rearrangement joins TRBV5-1 to TRBJ2-1; D is ambiguous. The V end lost 3 bases, the J end lost 5 bases, and 6 bases lay between the germline ends. The CDR3 contains 12 residues. Germline V lookup: CDR1 SGHRS, CDR2 YFSETQ.

The J gene is TRBJ2-5, the V gene TRBV7-9; no definite D call. Germline CDR1 is SEHNR and CDR2 is FQNEAQ (reference sequence). CDR3 length equals 13 residues. Trimming stripped 1 base from V and 2 bases from J, with 5 bases between. CDR3 bases: TGTGCCAGCAGCTTAGTGGCACAAGAGACCCAGTACTTC. This gives the protein CASSLVAQETQYF. Combining the CDR3 with reference TRBV7-9 and TRBJ2-5 gives the whole variable domain DTGVSQNPRHKITKRGQNVTFRCDPISEHNRLYWYRQTLGQGPEFLTYFQNEAQLEKSRLLSDRFSAERPKGSFSTLEIQRTEQGDSAMYLCASSLVAQETQYFGPGTRLLVL.

This chain uses TRBV6-5 with TRBJ2-2, with a weak D call TRBD2 (7 bases). The germline V gene has CDR1 MNHEY and CDR2 SVGAGI. Between the trimmed V and J ends, which lost 6 bases and 6 bases, there was a span of 17 bases. This CDR3 has 15 residues. CDR3 region: CASSRGGARSGELFF. Written as DNA, the CDR3 is TGTGCCAGCAGCCGAGGGGGGGCGAGGTCCGGGGAGCTGTTTTTT.

In regard to this clone: Within the sample, other DNA sequences also encode this same CDR3. Here the CDR3 DNA reads TGTGCCAGCAGCCCCCCCTCAGAGACCCAGTACTTC. Amino acid sequence: CASSPPSETQYF. The V and J genes are TRBV11-2 and TRBJ2-5; no definite D call. Germline V gene data show CDR1 as SGHAT and CDR2 as FQNNGV. The CDR3 consists of 12 residues. Trimming took 5 bases from V and 4 from J, leaving 8 bases between them.

This chain connects TRBV28 to TRBJ2-2; D is ambiguous. CDR3 size: 13 residues. Germline V gene data show CDR1 as MDHEN and CDR2 as SYDVKM. Trimming removed 8 bases from V and 5 bases from J, with 12 bases in between. The CDR3 DNA reads TGTGCCAGCGGTATAGTGATGACCGGGGAGCTGTTTTTT. This sequence encodes CASGIVMTGELFF. The variable domain in full, with the rest retrieved from reference TRBV28 and TRBJ2-2, is DVKVTQSSRYLVKRTGEKVFLECVQDMDHENMFWYRQDPGLGLRLIYFSYDVKMKEKGDIPEGYSVSREKKERFSLILESASTNQTSMYLCASGIVMTGELFFGEGSRLTVL.

This sequence joins TRBV27 and TRBJ1-2; 8 positions match TRBD1. After removal of 5 bases from V and 8 bases from J, the junction contained 10 bases not matched to a gene. There are 14 residues in the CDR3. In germline, CDR1 is MNHEY, CDR2 SMNVEV (reference sequence). CDR3 residues: CASSPMTGAVGYTF. CDR3 coding DNA: TGTGCCAGCAGTCCGATGACAGGGGCGGTAGGCTACACCTTC.

J is TRBJ2-3 and V is TRBV27; 8 bases are shared with TRBD2. V was pared by 6 bases and J by 6 bases, with 5 bases of the junction left unmatched. The CDR3 is made up of 13 amino acids. Germline V lookup: CDR1 MNHEY, CDR2 SMNVEV (reference sequence). Written as DNA, the CDR3 is TGTGCCAGCAGAATAGCGGGGTGGGATACGCAGTATTTT. Its protein is CASRIAGWDTQYF.

The CDR3: CASSPPTGGLETQYF. DNA for the CDR3: TGTGCCAGCAGCCCCCCGACAGGGGGCTTAGAGACCCAGTACTTC. This chain links TRBV11-3 with TRBJ2-5; 10 positions agree with TRBD1. CDR1 and CDR2 from the germline V gene are SGHNT and YENEEA. The V segment lost 5 bases and the J segment 4 bases; nucleotides outside the gene matches: 7. CDR3 length: 15 amino acids.

The gene calls are TRBV30 and TRBJ2-3; TRBD1 matches at 10 bases. The CDR3 loop spans 15 amino acids. The ends lost 0 bases at V and 5 bases at J; junction bases unmatched: 5. In germline, CDR1 is GTSNPN, CDR2 SVGIG (reference sequence). CDR3 in amino acids: CAWSVKGQGGDTQYF. The CDR3 DNA is TGTGCCTGGAGTGTAAAAGGACAGGGGGGAGATACGCAGTATTTT.

This chain links TRBV4-1 with TRBJ2-7, with 7 bases identical to TRBD1. V shed 3 bases and J 4 bases; nucleotides not matched to a gene: 6. In germline, CDR1 is MGHRA, CDR2 YSYEKL. This CDR3 has 14 amino acids. The chain's CDR3 is CASSQGRGRYEQYF. CDR3 in DNA: TGCGCCAGCAGCCAGGGAAGGGGGCGTTACGAGCAGTACTTC.

The genes are TRBV5-1 and TRBJ2-5; TRBD2 matches 7 bases. This CDR3 region has 15 residues. V shed 1 base, J shed 4 bases, and the junction held 7 bases outside the gene matches. In germline, CDR1 is SGHRS, CDR2 YFSETQ. CDR3 DNA: TGCGCCAGCAGCTTGCCGGGAGGAAAAGGAGAGACCCAGTACTTC. Translated, it gives CASSLPGGKGETQYF.

This sequence joins TRBV28 and TRBJ1-2; D call uncertain. This CDR3 region has 14 residues. Germline values: CDR1 MDHEN, CDR2 SYDVKM. V lost 3 bases and J 3 bases, leaving 11 bases between the germline ends. CDR3 coding DNA: TGTGCCAGCAGTTTGTTGGGAGCCTACTATGGCTACACCTTC. It translates to CASSLLGAYYGYTF.

Comment on this clone: The sample contains more than one DNA sequence encoding this CDR3. The chain joins TRBV9 to TRBJ2-7, with 8 bases identical to TRBD1. CDR3 size: 14 residues. The V gene's germline CDR1 is SGDLS and CDR2 YYNGEE. V lost 3 bases to trimming and J lost 2 bases; unmatched junction nucleotides: 4. This CDR3 is CASSAGTGPYEQYF. CDR3 nucleotide sequence: TGTGCCAGCAGCGCCGGGACAGGACCCTACGAGCAGTACTTC.

J is TRBJ2-5 and V is TRBV5-1; TRBD2 aligns across 13 bases. V shed 2 bases and J 2 bases; nucleotides not matched to a gene: 6. In germline, CDR1 is SGHRS, CDR2 YFSETQ. The CDR3 consists of 17 residues. The CDR3 region has the DNA TGCGCCAGCAGCTTAGGGACTAGCGGGGCTATACAAGAGACCCAGTACTTC. Protein sequence: CASSLGTSGAIQETQYF.

V and J are TRBV11-2 and TRBJ2-5, with 9 bases lining up with TRBD1. Germline CDR1 is SGHAT and CDR2 is FQNNGV. The CDR3 loop spans 16 amino acids. V shed 5 bases, J shed 5 bases, and the junction held 12 bases outside the gene matches. CDR3 sequence reads: CASSPREDRGAETQYF. Here the CDR3 DNA reads TGTGCCAGCAGCCCGCGAGAGGACAGGGGCGCCGAGACCCAGTACTTC. The whole variable domain, remainder taken from reference TRBV11-2 and TRBJ2-5, is EAGVAQSPRYKIIEKRQSVAFWCNPISGHATLYWYQQILGQGPKLLIQFQNNGVVDDSQLPKDRFSAERLKGVDSTLKIQPAKLEDSAVYLCASSPREDRGAETQYFGPGTRLLVL.